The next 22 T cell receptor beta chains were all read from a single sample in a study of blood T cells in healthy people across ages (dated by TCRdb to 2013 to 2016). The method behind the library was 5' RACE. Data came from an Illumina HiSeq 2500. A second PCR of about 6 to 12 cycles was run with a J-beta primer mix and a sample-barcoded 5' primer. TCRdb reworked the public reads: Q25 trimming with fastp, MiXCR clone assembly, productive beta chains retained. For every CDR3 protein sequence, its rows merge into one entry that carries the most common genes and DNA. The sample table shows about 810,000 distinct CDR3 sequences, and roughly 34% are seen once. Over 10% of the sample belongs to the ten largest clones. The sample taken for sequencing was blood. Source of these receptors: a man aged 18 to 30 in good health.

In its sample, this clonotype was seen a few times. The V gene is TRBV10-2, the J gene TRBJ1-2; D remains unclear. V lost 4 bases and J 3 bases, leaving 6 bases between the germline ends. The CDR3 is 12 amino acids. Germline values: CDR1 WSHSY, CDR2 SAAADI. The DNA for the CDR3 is TGCGCCAGCAGTGTCGCATACTATGGCTACACCTTC. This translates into CASSVAYYGYTF.

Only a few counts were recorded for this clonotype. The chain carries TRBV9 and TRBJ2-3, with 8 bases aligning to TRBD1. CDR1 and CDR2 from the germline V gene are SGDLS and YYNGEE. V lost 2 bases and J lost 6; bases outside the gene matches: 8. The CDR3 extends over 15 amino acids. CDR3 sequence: CASSVGTTGVDTQYF. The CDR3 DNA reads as TGTGCCAGCAGCGTGGGGACGACAGGGGTGGATACGCAGTATTTT.

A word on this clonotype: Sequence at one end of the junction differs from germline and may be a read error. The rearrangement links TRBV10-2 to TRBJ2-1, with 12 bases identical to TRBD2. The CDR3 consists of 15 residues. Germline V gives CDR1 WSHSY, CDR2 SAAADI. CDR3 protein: CTSSDELAGGNEQFF. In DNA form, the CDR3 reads TGCACCAGCAGTGATGAACTAGCGGGGGGTAATGAGCAGTTCTTC.

The CDR3 coding sequence is TGCAGTCCTGGACAGGGGGTACGAGAGACCCAGTACTTC. It translates to CSPGQGVRETQYF. V and J are TRBV20-1 and TRBJ2-5; 10 nucleotides match TRBD1. The CDR3 spans 13 residues. Germline CDR1 is DFQATT and CDR2 is SNEGSKA (reference sequence). Losses at the gene ends were 8 bases for V and 4 bases for J; bases not matched to a gene: 7.

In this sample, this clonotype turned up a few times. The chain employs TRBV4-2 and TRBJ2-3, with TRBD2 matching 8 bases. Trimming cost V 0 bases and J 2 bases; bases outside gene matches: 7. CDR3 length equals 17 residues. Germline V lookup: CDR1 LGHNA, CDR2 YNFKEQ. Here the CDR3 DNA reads TGTGCCAGCAGCCAAGAGTGGAGCGGGGGAATCACAGATACGCAGTATTTT. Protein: CASSQEWSGGITDTQYF.

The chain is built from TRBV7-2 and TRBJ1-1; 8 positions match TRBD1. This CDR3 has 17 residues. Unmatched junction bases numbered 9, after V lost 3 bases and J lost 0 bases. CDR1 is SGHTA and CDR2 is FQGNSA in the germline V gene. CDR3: CASSLAGTGPLNTEAFF. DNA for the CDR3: TGTGCCAGCAGCTTGGCCGGGACAGGACCCTTGAACACTGAAGCTTTCTTT.

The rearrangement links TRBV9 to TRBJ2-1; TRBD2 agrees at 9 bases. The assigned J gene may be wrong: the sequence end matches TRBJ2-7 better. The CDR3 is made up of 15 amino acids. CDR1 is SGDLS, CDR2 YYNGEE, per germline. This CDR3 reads CASSAVAGAYNEQYF. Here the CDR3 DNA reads TGTGCCAGCAGCGCGGTAGCGGGGGCCTACAATGAGCAGTACTTC.

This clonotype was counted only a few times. CDR3 bases: TGTGCCAGCAGCGTAGGAGAGACGGGTCTATACGAGCAGTACTTC. Protein product: CASSVGETGLYEQYF. J is TRBJ2-7 and V is TRBV9; D gene unclear. The CDR3 is made up of 15 amino acids. CDR1 and CDR2 from the germline V gene are SGDLS and YYNGEE. Trimming took 0 bases from V and 4 from J, leaving 14 bases between them.

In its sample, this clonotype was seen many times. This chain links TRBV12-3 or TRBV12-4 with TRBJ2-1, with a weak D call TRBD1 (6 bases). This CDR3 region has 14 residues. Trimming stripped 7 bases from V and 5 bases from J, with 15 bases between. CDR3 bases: TGTGCCAGCAACCAGCCCACAGGGAACAATGAGCAGTTCTTC. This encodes CASNQPTGNNEQFF.

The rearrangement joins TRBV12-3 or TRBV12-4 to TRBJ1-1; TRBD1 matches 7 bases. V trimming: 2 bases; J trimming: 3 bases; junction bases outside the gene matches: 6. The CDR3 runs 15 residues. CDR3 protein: CASSLLTQGDTEAFF. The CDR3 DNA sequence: TGTGCCAGCAGTTTATTAACCCAGGGGGACACTGAAGCTTTCTTT.

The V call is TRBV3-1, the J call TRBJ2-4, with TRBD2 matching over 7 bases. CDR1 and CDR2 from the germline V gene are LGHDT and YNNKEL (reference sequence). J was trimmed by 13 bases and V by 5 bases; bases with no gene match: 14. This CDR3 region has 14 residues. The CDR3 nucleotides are TGTGCCAGCAGCTCCCCTACTCAGCGGGAAGAGCAGTACTTC. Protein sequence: CASSSPTQREEQYF.

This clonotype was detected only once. DNA of the CDR3: TGTGCCAGCAGCTTTATCCCACGCGGGGGAAAGCTTAACTATGGCTACACCTTC. Translating gives CASSFIPRGGKLNYGYTF. This chain connects TRBV12-1 to TRBJ1-2; the DNA was not compared with TRBD1, the D call given in the table. TRBV12-1 is a documented pseudogene. The CDR3 loop spans 18 amino acids.

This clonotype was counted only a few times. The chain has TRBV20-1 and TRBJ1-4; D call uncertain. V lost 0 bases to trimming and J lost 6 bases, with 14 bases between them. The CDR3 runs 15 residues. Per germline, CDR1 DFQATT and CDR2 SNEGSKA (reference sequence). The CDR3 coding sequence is TGCAGTGCTAGAGATCCCCGGACGCAGGATGAAAAACTGTTTTTT. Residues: CSARDPRTQDEKLFF.

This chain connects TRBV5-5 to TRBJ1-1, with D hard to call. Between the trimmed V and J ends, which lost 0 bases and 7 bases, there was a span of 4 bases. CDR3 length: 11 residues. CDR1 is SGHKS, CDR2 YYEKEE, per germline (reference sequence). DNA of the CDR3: TGTGCCAGCAGCTTGGTACGTGAAGCTTTCTTT. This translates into CASSLVREAFF.

The CDR3 loop reads CASSQKLIRDRVDYGYTF. The CDR3 DNA is TGCGCCAGCAGCCAGAAATTAATTAGGGACAGAGTGGACTATGGCTACACCTTC. The rearrangement links TRBV4-1 to TRBJ1-2, with 7 nucleotides matching TRBD1. Per germline, CDR1 MGHRA and CDR2 YSYEKL. The CDR3 is 18 amino acids. J was trimmed by 3 bases and V by 3 bases; bases with no gene match: 16.

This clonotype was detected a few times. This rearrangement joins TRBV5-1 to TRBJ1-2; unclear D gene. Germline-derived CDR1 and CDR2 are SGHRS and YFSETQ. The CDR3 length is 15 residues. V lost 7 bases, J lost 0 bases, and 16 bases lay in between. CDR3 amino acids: CASGTGPPANYGYTF. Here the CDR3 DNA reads TGCGCCAGCGGAACCGGGCCCCCCGCTAACTATGGCTACACCTTC.

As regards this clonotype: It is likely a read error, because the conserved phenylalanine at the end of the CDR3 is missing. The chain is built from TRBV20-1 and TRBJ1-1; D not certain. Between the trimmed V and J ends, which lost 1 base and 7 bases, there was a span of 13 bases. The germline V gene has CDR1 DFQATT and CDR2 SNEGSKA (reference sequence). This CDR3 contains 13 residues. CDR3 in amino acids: CSARVGISDEAFY. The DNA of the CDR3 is TGCAGTGCTAGAGTGGGGATCTCCGATGAAGCTTTCTAT.

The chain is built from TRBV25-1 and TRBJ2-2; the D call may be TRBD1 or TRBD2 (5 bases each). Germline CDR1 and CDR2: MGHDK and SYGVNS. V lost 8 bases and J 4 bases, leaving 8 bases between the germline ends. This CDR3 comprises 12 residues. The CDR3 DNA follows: TGTGCCAGCTCCGGGACCACCGGGGAGCTGTTTTTT. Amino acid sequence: CASSGTTGELFF.

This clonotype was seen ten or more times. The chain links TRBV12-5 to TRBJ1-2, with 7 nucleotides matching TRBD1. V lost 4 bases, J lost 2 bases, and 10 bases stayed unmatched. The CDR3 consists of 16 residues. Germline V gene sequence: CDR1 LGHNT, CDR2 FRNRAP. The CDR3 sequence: CASGSIGTETNYGYTF. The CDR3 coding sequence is TGTGCTAGTGGTTCCATAGGGACAGAAACCAACTATGGCTACACCTTC.

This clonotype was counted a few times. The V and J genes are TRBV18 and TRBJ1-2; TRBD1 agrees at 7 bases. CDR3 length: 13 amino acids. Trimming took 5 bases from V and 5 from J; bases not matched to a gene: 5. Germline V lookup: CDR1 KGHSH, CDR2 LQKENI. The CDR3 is CASSTGDSYGYTF. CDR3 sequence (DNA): TGTGCCAGCTCAACAGGGGATTCATATGGCTACACCTTC.

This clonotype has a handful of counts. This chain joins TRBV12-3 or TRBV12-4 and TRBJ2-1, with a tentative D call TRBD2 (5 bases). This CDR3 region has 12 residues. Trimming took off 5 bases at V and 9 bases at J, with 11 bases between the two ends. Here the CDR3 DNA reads TGTGCCAGCAGTCGGACTTTCGGTGAGCAGTTCTTC. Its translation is CASSRTFGEQFF.

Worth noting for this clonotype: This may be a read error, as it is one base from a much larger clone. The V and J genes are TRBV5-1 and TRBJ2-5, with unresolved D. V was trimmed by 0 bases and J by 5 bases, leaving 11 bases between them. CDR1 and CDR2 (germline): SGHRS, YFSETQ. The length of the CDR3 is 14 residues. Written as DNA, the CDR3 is TGCGCCAGCAGCTTGGAGCATTTTGGGGAGACCCAGTACTTC. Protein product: CASSLEHFGETQYF.